A selection of T cell receptor beta chains follows, all from one sample in a study of T cells in Graves' hyperthyroidism and ophthalmopathy. From the multiplex PCR reads, TCRdb called clonotypes with MiXCR, one entry per CDR3 protein. The repertoire holds under 350,000 distinct CDR3 sequences, with 15% to 20% as singletons. The sample comprised blood. The receptors here all came from a woman between 45 and 60 years old with Graves' hyperthyroidism. Both conserved end residues are part of each CDR3. The D gene is left open where the match is weak. The size entry is marked missing in some rows and otherwise reads once, few, many or a size class.

cdr3_aa cdr3_nt clone_size j_call d_call v_call
CSARDPGTGAHEQYF TGCAGTGCTAGAGATCCCGGGACAGGGGCTCACGAGCAGTACTTC - TRBJ2-7 TRBD1 TRBV20-1
CASSLSQNTEAFF TGTGCCAGCTCCCTCAGCCAGAACACTGAAGCTTTCTTT many TRBJ1-1 - TRBV18
CASSLLAGDGDTQYF TGTGCCAGCAGCTTATTGGCGGGAGATGGAGATACGCAGTATTTT many TRBJ2-3 TRBD2 TRBV11-2
CASNLFGSHRLETQYF TGTGCCAGCAACCTTTTTGGGAGCCACCGGTTGGAGACCCAGTACTTC many TRBJ2-5 - TRBV3-1
CASSTTSGGRTQYF TGTGCCAGCAGCACCACTAGCGGGGGTCGTACCCAGTACTTC many TRBJ2-5 TRBD2 TRBV7-2
CASSLIENQPQHF TGTGCCAGCAGCTTAATCGAGAATCAGCCCCAGCATTTT - TRBJ1-5 - TRBV7-2
CASSPRGAGGNTEAFF TGTGCCAGCAGCCCCCGAGGCGCGGGGGGGAATACTGAAGCTTTCTTT few TRBJ1-1 - TRBV5-6
CASSYSSQADTQYF TGTGCCAGCAGTTACTCGAGTCAGGCAGATACGCAGTATTTT - TRBJ2-3 - TRBV6-2/TRBV6-3
CASSLKGGPNYGYTF TGTGCCAGCAGCTTAAAGGGGGGACCAAACTATGGCTACACCTTC few TRBJ1-2 - TRBV7-3
CASSYEAASSYGYTF TGTGCCAGCAGTTACGAGGCCGCATCCAGCTATGGCTACACCTTC - TRBJ1-2 - TRBV6-2/TRBV6-3
CASSHFKGTEAFF TGTGCCAGCAGCCACTTCAAGGGGACTGAAGCTTTCTTT - TRBJ1-1 - TRBV11-2
CASSFARTSISYNEQFF TGTGCCAGCAGTTTCGCCAGGACTTCCATTTCCTACAATGAGCAGTTCTTC many TRBJ2-1 - TRBV28
CASSLYLLAGRNYGYTF TGTGCCAGCAGTTTATACTTGTTGGCAGGGAGAAACTATGGCTACACCTTC few TRBJ1-2 - TRBV28
CASSSFPPGQGSQGNEKLFF TGTGCCAGCAGCTCCTTTCCCCCGGGACAGGGGAGTCAGGGTAATGAAAAACTGTTTTTT once TRBJ1-4 TRBD1 TRBV27
CASSLAGDLSYNSPLHF TGTGCCAGCAGCTTGGCCGGGGATCTCTCCTATAATTCACCCCTCCACTTT - TRBJ1-6 - TRBV5-6
CASSGASLGNQPQHF TGTGCCAGCAGTGGCGCCAGCCTCGGTAATCAGCCCCAGCATTTT many TRBJ1-5 - TRBV27
CASSEGDRRGGELFF TGTGCCAGCAGTGAGGGGGACAGGCGGGGCGGGGAGCTGTTTTTT few TRBJ2-2 TRBD1 TRBV2
CASSTQGDPLTGELFF TGTGCCAGCAGCACCCAGGGTGACCCCCTCACCGGGGAGCTGTTTTTT - TRBJ2-2 - TRBV9
CATSDRGTISYNEQFF TGTGCCACCAGTGATCGCGGGACTATTTCTTACAATGAGCAGTTCTTC - TRBJ2-1 TRBD2 TRBV24-1
CASSEGVTGELFF TGTGCCAGTAGTGAGGGTGTTACCGGGGAGCTGTTTTTT - TRBJ2-2 - TRBV19
CASSSGQPNEKLFF TGTGCCAGCAGCTCGGGACAGCCCAATGAAAAACTGTTTTTT - TRBJ1-4 TRBD1 TRBV7-9
CASSDYSQETQYF TGTGCCAGCAGCGACTATTCCCAAGAGACCCAGTACTTC many TRBJ2-5 - TRBV6-1
CASSSGVRLYQETQYF TGTGCCAGCAGTAGCGGCGTCAGGTTGTACCAAGAGACCCAGTACTTC - TRBJ2-5 - TRBV28
CASSRTENSPLHF TGTGCCAGCTCCAGGACAGAAAATTCACCCCTCCACTTT - TRBJ1-6 - TRBV12-3/TRBV12-4
CASSGLAGGNYNEQFF TGTGCCAGCAGCGGCCTAGCGGGGGGGAATTACAATGAGCAGTTCTTC few TRBJ2-1 TRBD2 TRBV12-3/TRBV12-4
CAWSGSSRDRGLPLYGYTF TGTGCCTGGAGTGGATCCTCCCGGGACAGGGGGCTTCCCCTCTATGGCTACACCTTC many TRBJ1-2 TRBD1 TRBV30
CAWRALGPYNEQFF TGTGCCTGGAGGGCCTTGGGACCCTACAATGAGCAGTTCTTC few TRBJ2-1 - TRBV30
CASSLVMNRQAFF TGCGCCAGCAGCTTAGTCATGAATCGTCAAGCTTTCTTT few TRBJ1-1 - TRBV5-1
CASSGLVNTEAFF TGTGCCAGCAGCGGGCTAGTGAACACTGAAGCTTTCTTT many TRBJ1-1 - TRBV7-8
CASGWRESPDTQYF TGTGCCAGCGGGTGGCGGGAGTCCCCAGATACGCAGTATTTT few TRBJ2-3 TRBD2 TRBV25-1
CSARDPNRGLGETQYF TGCAGTGCTAGAGATCCCAACAGGGGGCTAGGGGAGACCCAGTACTTC few TRBJ2-5 TRBD1 TRBV20-1
CASSEFETGELFF TGTGCCAGCAGTGAATTTGAGACCGGGGAGCTGTTTTTT - TRBJ2-2 - TRBV6-1
CASSVNRGGDTQYF TGTGCCAGCAGCGTCAACAGGGGGGGAGATACGCAGTATTTT few TRBJ2-3 - TRBV7-9
CASSLDRVDGYTF TGTGCCAGCAGTTTGGACAGGGTTGATGGCTACACCTTC many TRBJ1-2 TRBD1 TRBV7-3
CASSVGANEQFF TGTGCCAGCAGTGTTGGGGCCAATGAGCAGTTCTTC many TRBJ2-1 - TRBV2
CASSPPRTDTGELFF TGTGCCAGCAGTCCACCGAGGACAGACACCGGGGAGCTGTTTTTT - TRBJ2-2 - TRBV12-3/TRBV12-4
CASSSPTGNNYGYTF TGTGCCAGCAGCTCACCGACAGGGAACAACTATGGCTACACCTTC few TRBJ1-2 TRBD1 TRBV7-2